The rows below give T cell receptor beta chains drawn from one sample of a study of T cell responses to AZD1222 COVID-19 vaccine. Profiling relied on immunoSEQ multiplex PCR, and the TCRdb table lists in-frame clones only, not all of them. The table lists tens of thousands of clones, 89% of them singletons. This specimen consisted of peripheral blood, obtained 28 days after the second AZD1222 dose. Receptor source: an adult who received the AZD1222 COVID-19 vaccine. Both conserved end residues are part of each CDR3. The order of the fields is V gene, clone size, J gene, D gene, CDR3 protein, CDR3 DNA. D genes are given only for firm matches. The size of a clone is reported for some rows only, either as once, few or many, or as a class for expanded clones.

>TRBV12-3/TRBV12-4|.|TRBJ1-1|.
CASSLLRNTEAFF
TGTGCCAGCAGTTTACTCCGGAACACTGAAGCTTTCTTT
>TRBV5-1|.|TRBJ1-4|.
CASSLSPGQSEKLFF
TGCGCCAGCAGCTTGTCCCCAGGACAGTCTGAAAAACTGTTTTTT
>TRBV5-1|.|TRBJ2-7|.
CASSLGRLGGEQYF
TGCGCCAGCAGCTTAGGTCGGCTCGGTGGCGAGCAGTACTTC
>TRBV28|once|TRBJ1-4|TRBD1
CASSSQGLVNEKLFF
TGTGCCAGCAGTTCACAGGGGTTAGTTAATGAAAAACTGTTTTTT
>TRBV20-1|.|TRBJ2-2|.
CSASGRGYTGELFF
TGCAGTGCTAGTGGACGCGGGTACACCGGGGAGCTGTTTTTT
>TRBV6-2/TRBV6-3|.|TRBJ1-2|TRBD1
CASSDGTVGGYGYTF
TGTGCCAGCAGTGACGGGACAGTGGGTGGATATGGCTACACCTTC
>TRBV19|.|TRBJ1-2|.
CASSKGGRNYGYTF
TGTGCCAGTAGTAAAGGAGGGAGGAACTATGGCTACACCTTC
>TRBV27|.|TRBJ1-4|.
CASSSATNEKLFF
TGTGCCAGCAGTTCGGCAACTAATGAAAAACTGTTTTTT
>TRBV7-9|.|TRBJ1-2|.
CASSLDGGRHGYTF
TGTGCCAGCAGCTTAGATGGAGGGCGACATGGCTACACCTTC
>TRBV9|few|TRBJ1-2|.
CASSVEDRGMGYGYTF
TGTGCCAGCAGCGTAGAAGATAGAGGGATGGGCTATGGCTACACCTTC
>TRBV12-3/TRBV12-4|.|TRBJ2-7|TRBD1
CASSLQGAYEQYF
TGTGCCAGCAGTTTGCAGGGGGCATACGAGCAGTACTTC
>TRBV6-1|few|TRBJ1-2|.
CASSETGRGPGYTF
TGTGCCAGCAGTGAAACGGGCAGGGGTCCTGGCTACACCTTC
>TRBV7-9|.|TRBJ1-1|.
CASSLRDTNTEAFF
TGTGCCAGCAGCTTAAGGGACACCAACACTGAAGCTTTCTTT
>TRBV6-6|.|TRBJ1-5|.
CASSSSGPQHF
TGTGCCAGCAGTTCGTCGGGGCCCCAGCATTTT
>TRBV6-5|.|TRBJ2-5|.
CASSSEIRETQYF
TGTGCCAGCAGCTCCGAGATCAGGGAGACCCAGTACTTC
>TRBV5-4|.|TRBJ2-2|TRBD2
CASSPPGLAHTGELFF
TGTGCCAGCAGCCCCCCGGGACTAGCACACACCGGGGAGCTGTTTTTT
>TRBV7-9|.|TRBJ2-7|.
CASSLAGGYEQYF
TGTGCCAGCAGCTTAGCCGGGGGCTACGAGCAGTACTTC
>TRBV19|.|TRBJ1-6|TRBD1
CASKGDRANSPLHF
TGTGCCAGTAAGGGAGACAGGGCTAATTCACCCCTCCACTTT
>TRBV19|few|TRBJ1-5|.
CASTDSNQPQHF
TGTGCCAGCACCGATAGCAATCAGCCCCAGCATTTT
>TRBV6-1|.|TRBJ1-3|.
CASSEIRGNTIYF
TGTGCCAGCAGTGAAATCCGTGGAAACACCATATATTTT
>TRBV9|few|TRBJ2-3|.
CASSVSADTQYF
TGTGCCAGCAGCGTATCGGCAGATACGCAGTATTTT
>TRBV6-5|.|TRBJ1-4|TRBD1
CASSYTMTGTNEKLFF
TGTGCCAGCAGTTACACTATGACAGGGACTAATGAAAAACTGTTTTTT
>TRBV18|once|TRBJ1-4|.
CASSPPSLANEKLFF
TGTGCCAGCTCACCACCCTCCTTGGCTAATGAAAAACTGTTTTTT
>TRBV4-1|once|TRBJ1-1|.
CASSQVFRGPNTEAFF
TGCGCCAGCAGCCAAGTATTCAGGGGTCCTAACACTGAAGCTTTCTTT
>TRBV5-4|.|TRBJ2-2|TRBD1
CASSLGQGAGELFF
TGTGCCAGCAGCCTGGGACAGGGGGCCGGGGAGCTGTTTTTT
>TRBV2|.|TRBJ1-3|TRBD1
CASRLQGADTIYF
TGTGCCAGCAGACTACAGGGGGCAGACACCATATATTTT
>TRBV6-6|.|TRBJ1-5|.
CASLGSSQPQHF
TGTGCCAGCCTAGGGTCTAGTCAGCCCCAGCATTTT
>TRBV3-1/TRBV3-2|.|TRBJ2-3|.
CASSQSGAGTDTQYF
TGTGCCAGCAGCCAATCGGGGGCAGGCACAGATACGCAGTATTTT
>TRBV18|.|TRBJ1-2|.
CASSPQNQVRDGYTF
TGTGCCAGCTCACCACAAAACCAGGTTCGGGATGGCTACACCTTC
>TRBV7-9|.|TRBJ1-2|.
CASSLEGGGYTF
TGTGCCAGCAGCCTAGAGGGTGGAGGCTACACCTTC
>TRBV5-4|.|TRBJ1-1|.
CASRKTAMNTEAFF
TGTGCCAGCAGAAAGACAGCCATGAACACTGAAGCTTTCTTT
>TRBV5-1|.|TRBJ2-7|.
CASSLDRGGTPYEQYF
TGCGCCAGCAGCCTGGACCGGGGCGGGACACCCTACGAGCAGTACTTC
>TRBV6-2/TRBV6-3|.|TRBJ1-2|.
CASSYVYKGTNGYTF
TGTGCCAGCAGTTATGTGTATAAGGGGACCAATGGCTACACCTTC
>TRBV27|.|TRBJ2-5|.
CASSSLGLGQETQYF
TGTGCCAGCAGTTCATTAGGTTTGGGGCAAGAGACCCAGTACTTC
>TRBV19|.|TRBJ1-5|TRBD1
CASSIGQGLGQPQHF
TGTGCCAGTAGTATCGGACAGGGGTTGGGTCAGCCCCAGCATTTT
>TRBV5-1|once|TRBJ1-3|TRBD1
CASSVTGDAGNTIYF
TGCGCCAGCAGCGTGACAGGGGACGCTGGAAACACCATATATTTT
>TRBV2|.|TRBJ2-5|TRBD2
CASSSSGRGETQYF
TGTGCCAGCAGTTCCAGCGGGAGGGGGGAGACCCAGTACTTC
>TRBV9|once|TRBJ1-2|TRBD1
CASSATGGMHYGYTF
TGTGCCAGCAGCGCAACAGGGGGCATGCACTATGGCTACACCTTC
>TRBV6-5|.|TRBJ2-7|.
CASSYSIPGQGYEQYF
TGTGCCAGCAGTTACTCGATTCCAGGGCAAGGCTACGAGCAGTACTTC
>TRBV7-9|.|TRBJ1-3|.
CASSPLGGRGNTIYF
TGTGCCAGCAGCCCCCTGGGTGGGCGAGGAAACACCATATATTTT
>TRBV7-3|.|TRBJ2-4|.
CASSPDSPELSYGAKNIQYF
TGTGCCAGCAGCCCTGACAGCCCAGAACTCTCGTATGGAGCCAAAAACATTCAGTACTTC
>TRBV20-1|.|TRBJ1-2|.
CSGLGPYGYTF
TGCAGTGGTTTGGGACCGTATGGCTACACCTTC
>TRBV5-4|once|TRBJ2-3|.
CASSSPRDLRNTQYF
TGTGCCAGCAGCTCCCCCCGGGACTTGCGTAATACGCAGTATTTT
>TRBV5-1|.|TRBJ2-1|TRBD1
CASSFFGTGNEQFF
TGCGCCAGCAGCTTCTTTGGGACAGGCAATGAGCAGTTCTTC
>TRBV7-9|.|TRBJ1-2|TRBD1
CASSPRLDRSDSGYTF
TGTGCCAGCAGCCCTAGGTTGGACAGGTCGGATTCGGGCTACACCTTC
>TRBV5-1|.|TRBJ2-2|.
CASSWENGGELFF
TGCGCCAGCAGCTGGGAAAACGGCGGGGAGCTGTTTTTT
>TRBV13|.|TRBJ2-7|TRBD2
CASSSRLAGPLSYEQYF
TGTGCCAGCAGCTCCCGACTAGCGGGGCCGCTCTCCTACGAGCAGTACTTC
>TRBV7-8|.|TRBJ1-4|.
CASSPRGGLNEKLFF
TGTGCCAGCAGCCCTAGGGGAGGTCTTAATGAAAAACTGTTTTTT
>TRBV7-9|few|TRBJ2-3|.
CASSLDGMADTQYF
TGTGCCAGCAGCTTAGACGGGATGGCAGATACGCAGTATTTT
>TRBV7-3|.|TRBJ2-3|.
CASSLGSIDTQYF
TGTGCCAGCAGCTTAGGCTCAATAGATACGCAGTATTTT
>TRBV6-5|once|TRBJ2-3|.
CASSSAGRDGTDTQYF
TGTGCCAGCAGTTCGGCTGGGCGGGATGGCACAGATACGCAGTATTTT
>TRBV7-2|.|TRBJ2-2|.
CASSRDATGELFF
TGTGCCAGCAGCAGGGACGCAACCGGGGAGCTGTTTTTT
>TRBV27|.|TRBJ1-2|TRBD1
CASSSLGTDYGYTF
TGTGCCAGCAGTTCCCTGGGGACAGACTATGGCTACACCTTC
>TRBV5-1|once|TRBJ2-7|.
CASSFGLQGGNSYEQYF
TGCGCCAGCAGTTTTGGACTCCAGGGGGGAAACTCCTACGAGCAGTACTTC
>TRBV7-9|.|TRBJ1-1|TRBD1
CASSLGQGESTEAFF
TGTGCCAGCAGCTTAGGGCAGGGGGAGAGCACTGAAGCTTTCTTT
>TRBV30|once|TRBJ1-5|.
CAWSVKAGASQPQHF
TGTGCCTGGAGTGTAAAGGCGGGGGCTTCTCAGCCCCAGCATTTT
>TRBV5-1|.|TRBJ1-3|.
CASSGPGSGNTIYF
TGCGCCAGCAGCGGCCCTGGCTCTGGAAACACCATATATTTT